These 21 T cell receptor beta chains were all obtained from the same sample, sequenced in a study of T cells in localized non-small cell lung cancer. Sequencing was performed with immunoSEQ multiplex PCR; in TCRdb, only in-frame clones are kept and a portion is missing. The profile shows about 59,000 clones, about nine tenths of them singletons. This material consisted of peripheral blood, taken before any cancer treatment. The receptors derive from a woman aged 35-75 years with stage I lung adenocarcinoma.

This sequence joins TRBV7-8 and TRBJ2-7; 9 nucleotides agree with TRBD1. The CDR3 is made up of 18 amino acids. Germline CDR1 and CDR2: SGHVS and FQNEAQ. With 1 base clipped from V and 0 bases from J, the junction kept 10 bases outside the gene matches. CDR3 in amino acids: CASSLEGQGTRVSYEQYF. For the CDR3, the DNA is TGTGCCAGCAGCTTAGAAGGACAGGGGACGCGGGTCTCCTACGAGCAGTACTTC.

This clone was counted a single time. V is TRBV2 and J is TRBJ2-3; D gene ambiguous. Trimming left V 0 bases short and J 7 bases short, with 8 bases between. The CDR3 sequence is 13 residues long. The germline CDR1 and CDR2 sequences are SNHLY and FYNNEI. CDR3 sequence reads: CASSEAVGNTQYF. The CDR3 DNA follows: TGTGCCAGCAGTGAAGCCGTAGGGAATACGCAGTATTTT.

The gene calls are TRBV7-6 and TRBJ2-3; 7 bases are shared with TRBD1. Germline lookup yields CDR1 SGHVS and CDR2 FNYEAQ. This CDR3 region has 19 residues. V shed 4 bases, J shed 0 bases, and the junction held 16 bases outside the gene matches. CDR3 in amino acids: CASSSHRGPYSSSTDTQYF. The CDR3 DNA reads as TGTGCCAGCAGCTCCCACAGGGGCCCTTACTCCTCTAGCACAGATACGCAGTATTTT. Looking up the rest from reference TRBV7-6 and TRBJ2-3 gives the full variable domain: GAGVSQSPRYKVTKRGQDVALRCDPISGHVSLYWYRQALGQGPEFLTYFNYEAQQDKSGLPNDRFSAERPEGSISTLTIQRTEQRDSAMYRCASSSHRGPYSSSTDTQYFGPGTRLTVL.

V and J are TRBV11-3 and TRBJ2-7; D ambiguous. The CDR3 runs 13 residues. With 2 bases removed from V and 5 bases from J, the gap between germline ends came to 10 bases. Germline-derived CDR1 and CDR2 are SGHNT and YENEEA. CDR3 sequence (DNA): TGTGCCAGCAGCTTAAACGTTGTGCACGAGCAGTACTTC. Translation: CASSLNVVHEQYF.

Points on this clone: Other DNA sequences in this specimen translate into the identical CDR3. The chain joins TRBV19 to TRBJ2-5; D not certain. CDR3 size: 12 residues. With 0 bases removed from V and 4 bases from J, the gap between germline ends came to 3 bases. Looked up from germline, CDR1 is LNHDA and CDR2 is SQIVND (reference sequence). The CDR3 loop is CASSIDLETQYF. CDR3 bases: TGTGCCAGTAGTATAGATCTAGAGACCCAGTACTTC.

The gene calls are TRBV19 and TRBJ1-5; 11 nucleotides align to TRBD1. The CDR3 loop spans 15 amino acids. Germline V gives CDR1 LNHDA, CDR2 SQIVND (reference sequence). With V trimmed by 5 bases and J by 6 bases, 6 bases remained unmatched. DNA of the CDR3: TGTGCCAGTAGTGGCGGACAGGGGGCATCTCAGCCCCAGCATTTT. This translates into CASSGGQGASQPQHF.

This clone turned up a few times. The chain carries TRBV2 and TRBJ2-5; 9 bases agree with TRBD1. Looked up from germline, CDR1 is SNHLY and CDR2 is FYNNEI. This CDR3 spans 16 amino acids. V lost 10 bases and J lost 4; bases outside the gene matches: 16. The CDR3 DNA reads as TGTGCCACCAGCAGTGGGGACAGGGTAGTCCGAGAGACCCAGTACTTC. Translated: CATSSGDRVVRETQYF.

The chain couples TRBV29-1 to TRBJ1-1; D is undetermined. V was trimmed by 1 base and J by 0 bases, leaving 12 bases between them. The germline gives CDR1 SQVTM, CDR2 ANQGSEA. The CDR3 consists of 15 residues. The CDR3 nucleotides read TGCAGCGTTGAAGGCGCTTTGGCAATGAACACTGAAGCTTTCTTT. Its protein is CSVEGALAMNTEAFF.

The chain couples TRBV19 to TRBJ1-6, with D hard to call. This CDR3 spans 14 amino acids. The ends were cut back, 3 bases at V and 7 bases at J, with 10 bases in the middle. Germline V lookup: CDR1 LNHDA, CDR2 SQIVND (reference sequence). In DNA form, the CDR3 reads TGTGCCAGTAGTATCTTCACCGGCAATTCACCCCTCCACTTT. Its translation is CASSIFTGNSPLHF.

This clone was counted a single time. This chain links TRBV7-3 with TRBJ2-3; maybe TRBD2 (6 bases). Trimming took 2 bases from V and 1 from J, leaving 13 bases between them. CDR1 and CDR2 (germline): SGHTA, FQGTGA. There are 16 residues in the CDR3. The CDR3 bases are TGTGCCAGCAGCTTATTGGCGGGATCCGGCACAGATACGCAGTATTTT. Translation gives CASSLLAGSGTDTQYF. Complete variable domain (other parts from reference TRBV7-3 and TRBJ2-3): GAGVSQTPSNKVTEKGKYVELRCDPISGHTALYWYRQSLGQGPEFLIYFQGTGAADDSGLPNDRFFAVRPEGSVSTLKIQRTERGDSAVYLCASSLLAGSGTDTQYFGPGTRLTVL.

This sequence joins TRBV5-6 and TRBJ2-3; TRBD2 aligns across 7 bases. The CDR3 runs 17 residues. CDR1 and CDR2 from the germline V gene are SGHDT and YYEEEE. After removal of 6 bases from V and 2 bases from J, the junction contained 15 bases not matched to a gene. The CDR3 spells CASTALGGVLDTDTQYF. CDR3 nucleotide sequence: TGTGCCAGCACCGCTCTGGGAGGGGTCCTTGACACAGATACGCAGTATTTT.

The J gene is TRBJ1-5, the V gene TRBV29-1, with TRBD1 identical over 10 bases. Germline V lookup: CDR1 SQVTM, CDR2 ANQGSEA. The CDR3 runs to 14 residues. Losses at the gene ends were 4 bases for V and 5 bases for J; bases not matched to a gene: 5. CDR3 region: CSVVQGTGDQPQHF. Written as DNA, the CDR3 is TGCAGCGTTGTACAAGGGACAGGGGATCAGCCCCAGCATTTT. The full variable domain, rest sourced from reference TRBV29-1 and TRBJ1-5, is SAVISQKPSRDICQRGTSLTIQCQVDSQVTMMFWYRQQPGQSLTLIATANQGSEATYESGFVIDKFPISRPNLTFSTLTVSNMSPEDSSIYLCSVVQGTGDQPQHFGDGTRLSIL.

This chain joins TRBV6-6 and TRBJ1-5; 7 bases align to TRBD1. The ends lost 6 bases at V and 3 bases at J; junction bases unmatched: 8. This CDR3 has 15 residues. Germline V gene sequence: CDR1 MNHNY, CDR2 SVGAGI (reference sequence). The CDR3 DNA reads TGTGCCAGCAGCTATTCAGGGGGATCCAATCAGCCCCAGCATTTT. Its protein product is CASSYSGGSNQPQHF.

This clone was counted once. The chain joins TRBV4-3 to TRBJ1-2; D is unclear. Germline V CDR1 and CDR2: LGHNA, YSLEER. The CDR3 contains 14 residues. Trimming removed 0 bases at V and 8 bases at J, with 13 bases between. The CDR3 protein is CASSQERQRPGYTF. CDR3 DNA: TGCGCCAGCAGCCAAGAAAGGCAGAGGCCAGGCTACACCTTC.

The V call is TRBV7-2, the J call TRBJ1-5; no firm D call. Germline lookup yields CDR1 SGHTA and CDR2 FQGNSA. The V gene lost 7 bases and the J gene lost 4 bases, with 14 bases spanning the gap. This CDR3 spans 14 amino acids. The CDR3: CASKFGQRNQPQHF. CDR3 in DNA: TGTGCCAGCAAGTTTGGGCAACGAAATCAGCCCCAGCATTTT.

The chain carries TRBV11-2 and TRBJ1-2; D remains unclear. Trimming took off 5 bases at V and 0 bases at J, with 13 bases between the two ends. This CDR3 is 15 amino acids long. Looked up from germline, CDR1 is SGHAT and CDR2 is FQNNGV. The CDR3 nucleotides are TGTGCCAGCAGCCCCAGAGCTCCCTCTAACTATGGCTACACCTTC. The encoded protein is CASSPRAPSNYGYTF. Together with reference TRBV11-2 and TRBJ1-2, the CDR3 gives the full variable domain: EAGVAQSPRYKIIEKRQSVAFWCNPISGHATLYWYQQILGQGPKLLIQFQNNGVVDDSQLPKDRFSAERLKGVDSTLKIQPAKLEDSAVYLCASSPRAPSNYGYTFGSGTRLTVV.

This clone turned up a few times. The chain recombines TRBV16 with TRBJ1-1; no clear D. Trimming took off 0 bases at V and 11 bases at J, with 13 bases between the two ends. From germline, CDR1 is KGHSY and CDR2 FQNENV. The CDR3 length is 13 residues. CDR3: CASSQSNRPDAFF. The CDR3 DNA is TGTGCCAGCAGCCAATCGAACCGGCCGGACGCTTTCTTT.

The rearrangement joins TRBV2 to TRBJ2-7, with 10 positions matching TRBD1. With V trimmed by 8 bases and J by 5 bases, 6 bases remained unmatched. CDR3 length: 13 residues. Germline V lookup: CDR1 SNHLY, CDR2 FYNNEI. CDR3 loop: CASGGTGANEQYF. Here the CDR3 DNA reads TGTGCCAGCGGAGGGACAGGGGCCAACGAGCAGTACTTC.

The chain combines TRBV6-5 with TRBJ2-7; D unresolved. The CDR3 is 12 residues long. V was cut by 6 bases and J by 7 bases, with 13 bases left in between. Germline V gene sequence: CDR1 MNHEY, CDR2 SVGAGI. CDR3 in amino acids: CASSHFNEEQYF. CDR3 DNA: TGTGCCAGCAGCCATTTTAATGAGGAGCAGTACTTC.

The rearrangement links TRBV29-1 to TRBJ1-1; D uncertain. Germline V gene lookup returns CDR1 SQVTM and CDR2 ANQGSEA. The CDR3 has 12 amino acids. Between the trimmed V and J ends, which lost 1 base and 10 bases, there was a span of 13 bases. In DNA, the CDR3 is TGCAGCGTTGAAGGGGTGGTCCAAGGAGCTTTCTTT. As protein: CSVEGVVQGAFF. Filled out from reference TRBV29-1 and TRBJ1-1, the complete variable domain reads SAVISQKPSRDICQRGTSLTIQCQVDSQVTMMFWYRQQPGQSLTLIATANQGSEATYESGFVIDKFPISRPNLTFSTLTVSNMSPEDSSIYLCSVEGVVQGAFFGQGTRLTVV.

The chain links TRBV11-3 to TRBJ2-5, with D perhaps TRBD1 (6 bases). The CDR3 consists of 15 residues. Trimming took 5 bases from V and 2 from J, leaving 15 bases between them. The germline V gene encodes CDR1 SGHNT and CDR2 YENEEA. CDR3 coding DNA: TGTGCCAGCAGCGAAGCTACAGGGCGGCAAGAGACCCAGTACTTC. Translating gives CASSEATGRQETQYF.